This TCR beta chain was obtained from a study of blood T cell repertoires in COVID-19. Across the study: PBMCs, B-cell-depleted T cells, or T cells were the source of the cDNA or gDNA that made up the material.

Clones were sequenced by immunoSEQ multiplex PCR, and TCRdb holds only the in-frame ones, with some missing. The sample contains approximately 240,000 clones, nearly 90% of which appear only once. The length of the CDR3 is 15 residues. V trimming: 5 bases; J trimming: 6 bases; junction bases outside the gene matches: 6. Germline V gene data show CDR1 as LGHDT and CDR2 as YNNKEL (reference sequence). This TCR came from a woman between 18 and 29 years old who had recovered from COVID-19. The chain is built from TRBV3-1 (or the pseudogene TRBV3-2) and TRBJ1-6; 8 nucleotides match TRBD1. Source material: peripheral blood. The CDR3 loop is CASSAGTGGNSPLHF. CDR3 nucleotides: TGTGCCAGCAGCGCCGGGACAGGCGGTAATTCACCCCTCCACTTT.